The 32 T cell receptor beta chains listed next were all sequenced from one sample in a study of T cells in Graves' hyperthyroidism and ophthalmopathy. Amplified TCR beta CDR3 regions derived from RNA transcripts. The HTBI primer set was used in a first-round RT-PCR of the TCR CDR3. TCRdb re-called the multiplex PCR reads through MiXCR, storing one row per CDR3 protein. Here the sample spans 250,000 to 300,000 distinct CDR3 sequences, roughly 14% being singletons. The specimen was blood. These receptors all stem from a middle-aged woman with Graves' hyperthyroidism that later progressed to Graves' ophthalmopathy.

There are many counts of this clonotype. J is TRBJ2-5 and V is TRBV9; tentatively, D is TRBD1 or TRBD2 (6 bases each). Germline V gene lookup returns CDR1 SGDLS and CDR2 YYNGEE. Deletions cut 0 bases from V and 5 bases from J, with 17 bases between. The CDR3 has 16 residues. The CDR3 DNA is TGTGCCAGCAGCGTAGAAATTTTCGGGGGCTTGGAGACCCAGTACTTC. Translation: CASSVEIFGGLETQYF. Full variable domain (missing parts from reference TRBV9 and TRBJ2-5): DSGVTQTPKHLITATGQRVTLRCSPRSGDLSVYWYQQSLDQGLQFLIQYYNGEERAKGNILERFSAQQFPDLHSELNLSSLELGDSALYFCASSVEIFGGLETQYFGPGTRLLVL.

This clonotype was seen ten or more times. This sequence joins TRBV28 and TRBJ2-6, with 8 nucleotides matching TRBD1. The CDR3 sequence is 15 residues long. The V segment lost 8 bases and the J segment 2 bases; nucleotides outside the gene matches: 5. Looked up from germline, CDR1 is MDHEN and CDR2 is SYDVKM. The CDR3 reads CASRTGSTGANVLTF. The CDR3 DNA is TGTGCCAGCCGGACAGGGTCTACTGGGGCCAACGTCCTGACTTTC.

This clonotype has a count of ten or more. This chain links TRBV28 with TRBJ2-2; D gene ambiguous. From germline, CDR1 is MDHEN and CDR2 SYDVKM. With 1 base removed from V and 4 bases from J, the gap between germline ends came to 10 bases. The CDR3 length is 15 residues. DNA of the CDR3: TGTGCCAGCAGTTTATTTCTCCTGTCCACCGGGGAGCTGTTTTTT. Translated: CASSLFLLSTGELFF.

This clonotype was counted ten times or more. V is TRBV14 and J is TRBJ1-1; D perhaps matches TRBD1 (5 bases). The CDR3 loop spans 15 amino acids. With 2 bases removed from V and 0 bases from J, the gap between germline ends came to 10 bases. The germline V gene encodes CDR1 SGHDN and CDR2 FVKESK. The CDR3 is CASSQIWGMNTEAFF. The CDR3 DNA is TGTGCCAGCAGCCAAATTTGGGGGATGAACACTGAAGCTTTCTTT.

This clonotype has ten or more counts. The chain is built from TRBV9 and TRBJ2-1; weak D call: TRBD2 (6 bases). The CDR3 runs to 13 residues. V lost 4 bases and J lost 5, with 10 bases in between. The germline CDR1 and CDR2 sequences are SGDLS and YYNGEE. In nucleotides, the CDR3 is TGTGCCAGCAGCTCCCGGGGGAACAATGAGCAGTTCTTC. Translation gives CASSSRGNNEQFF.

There are many counts of this clonotype. The V call is TRBV7-9, the J call TRBJ2-3; 8 bases fit TRBD2. The CDR3 spans 15 residues. Germline V CDR1 and CDR2: SEHNR, FQNEAQ (reference sequence). J lost 4 bases, V lost 6 bases, and 9 bases had no gene match. CDR3 residues: CASRDGRAGADTQYF. DNA of the CDR3: TGTGCCAGCAGGGATGGGAGAGCGGGAGCAGATACGCAGTATTTT.

The table lists this clonotype with many counts. V is TRBV18 and J is TRBJ2-4, with D perhaps TRBD1 (5 bases). Germline V gene sequence: CDR1 KGHSH, CDR2 LQKENI. The CDR3 runs 16 residues. Trimming removed 2 bases from V and 1 base from J, with 12 bases in between. The CDR3 coding sequence is TGTGCCAGCTCACCAGGGCCAGGGAAGGCCAAAAACATTCAGTACTTC. Translation gives CASSPGPGKAKNIQYF.

This clonotype was found many times. The J gene is TRBJ2-3, the V gene TRBV5-1; D unresolved. The CDR3 is 14 residues long. Germline loops: CDR1 SGHRS, CDR2 YFSETQ. Trimming left V 5 bases short and J 0 bases short, with 10 bases between. CDR3 protein: CASSFTGSTDTQYF. Here the CDR3 DNA reads TGCGCCAGCAGTTTTACCGGGAGCACAGATACGCAGTATTTT.

There are many counts of this clonotype. The V and J genes are TRBV15 and TRBJ2-5; TRBD2 is a possible D gene (6 bases). The ends were cut back, 3 bases at V and 5 bases at J, with 22 bases in the middle. The V gene's germline CDR1 is LNHNV and CDR2 YYDKDF (reference sequence). The CDR3 extends over 17 amino acids. This CDR3 is CATSRGYSRRADETQYF. The CDR3 coding sequence is TGTGCCACCAGCAGGGGGTATAGCAGGAGGGCTGACGAGACCCAGTACTTC.

As for this clonotype: Here the CDR3 omits its conserved ending phenylalanine or tryptophan, so a read error is the likely source. The chain links TRBV20-1 to TRBJ2-3; 7 positions agree with TRBD2. The length of the CDR3 is 16 residues. V trimming: 3 bases; J trimming: 3 bases; junction bases outside the gene matches: 12. Germline CDR1 reads DFQATT; CDR2 reads SNEGSKA (reference sequence). The chain's CDR3 is CSASSGLAVGTDTQYI. CDR3 coding DNA: TGCAGTGCTAGCTCAGGGCTAGCGGTTGGGACAGATACGCAGTATATT.

This clonotype has ten or more counts. The chain uses TRBV13 and TRBJ2-1, with 8 bases that match TRBD1. Germline V lookup: CDR1 PRHDT, CDR2 FYEKMQ (reference sequence). The CDR3 spans 15 residues. The trim removed 3 bases at V and 0 bases at J, leaving 1 base unmatched. The CDR3 here is CASSFDRGSYNEQFF. Written as DNA, the CDR3 is TGTGCCAGCAGCTTCGACAGGGGCTCCTACAATGAGCAGTTCTTC. The variable domain in full, with the rest retrieved from reference TRBV13 and TRBJ2-1, is AAGVIQSPRHLIKEKRETATLKCYPIPRHDTVYWYQQGPGQDPQFLISFYEKMQSDKGSIPDRFSAQQFSDYHSELNMSSLELGDSALYFCASSFDRGSYNEQFFGPGTRLTVL.

Many counts were recorded for this clonotype. CDR3 amino acids: CASSQHGGAYNEQFF. DNA of the CDR3: TGTGCCAGCAGCCAACATGGCGGGGCCTACAATGAGCAGTTCTTC. This chain uses TRBV3-1 with TRBJ2-1, with D possibly TRBD2 on 6 matching bases. CDR1 LGHDT and CDR2 YNNKEL come from the germline V gene (reference sequence). The CDR3 has 15 residues. V was cut by 2 bases and J by 2 bases, with 10 bases left in between.

This clonotype was seen many times. This chain links TRBV4-1 with TRBJ2-6; weak D call: TRBD2 (5 bases). This CDR3 region has 18 residues. Trimming cost V 0 bases and J 0 bases, with 12 bases left between them. CDR1 and CDR2 (germline): MGHRA, YSYEKL. The DNA of the CDR3 is TGCGCCAGCAGCCAAGAACCACTAGACGACTCTGGGGCCAACGTCCTGACTTTC. It translates to CASSQEPLDDSGANVLTF.

This clonotype was observed at least ten times. The chain is built from TRBV13 and TRBJ2-4; 9 nucleotides match TRBD1. This CDR3 has 16 residues. The germline gives CDR1 PRHDT, CDR2 FYEKMQ (reference sequence). Trimming removed 5 bases from V and 1 base from J; junction bases left unmatched: 6. The CDR3 DNA reads TGTGCCAGCAGCCGTACAGGGGGCTCGGCCAAAAACATTCAGTACTTC. Protein: CASSRTGGSAKNIQYF.

The rearrangement joins TRBV7-2 to TRBJ2-7; TRBD2 matches at 7 bases. J lost 6 bases, V lost 5 bases, and 4 bases had no gene match. Germline-derived CDR1 and CDR2 are SGHTA and FQGNSA. The CDR3 runs to 12 residues. The CDR3 DNA follows: TGTGCCAGCAGCGCCGCTAGCGGCGAGCAGTACTTC. This gives the protein CASSAASGEQYF.

This clonotype was picked up a small number of times. This chain uses TRBV7-2 with TRBJ2-7, with unresolved D. CDR1 is SGHTA and CDR2 is FQGNSA in the germline V gene. CDR3 length equals 13 residues. Trimming pared 5 bases from V and 5 bases from J, leaving 13 bases between. As DNA, the CDR3 is TGTGCCAGCAGCCTCCTCGTCCGGCACGAGCAGTACTTC. Translating it yields CASSLLVRHEQYF.

This chain links TRBV9 with TRBJ2-3, with D perhaps matching TRBD2 (6 bases). The V end lost 4 bases, the J end lost 1 base, and 16 bases lay between the germline ends. In germline, CDR1 is SGDLS, CDR2 YYNGEE. The CDR3 has 16 amino acids. DNA of the CDR3: TGTGCCAGCAGCACGCGGGGTGGCGGCCGCACAGATACGCAGTATTTT. Protein: CASSTRGGGRTDTQYF.

This clonotype was observed many times. The chain links TRBV6-6 to TRBJ2-3, with a weak D call TRBD1 (5 bases). The germline gives CDR1 MNHNY, CDR2 SVGAGI (reference sequence). The CDR3 length is 15 residues. V was cut by 2 bases and J by 0 bases, with 9 bases left in between. The CDR3 DNA reads TGTGCCAGCAGTTACGGGGCAGGGAGCACAGATACGCAGTATTTT. Encoded protein: CASSYGAGSTDTQYF.

Points on this clonotype: A much larger clone lies a single base off, so this may be a read error. This rearrangement joins TRBV30 to TRBJ2-1, with D tentatively TRBD2 (6 bases). Looked up from germline, CDR1 is GTSNPN and CDR2 is SVGIG (reference sequence). V was shortened by 7 bases and J by 14 bases, with 21 bases between the two germline ends. The CDR3 contains 12 residues. The CDR3 DNA reads as TGTGCCTTGGGACTCCTGGAGGGCGAGAAGTTCTTC. This encodes CALGLLEGEKFF.

This clonotype was recorded at least ten times. The chain combines TRBV27 with TRBJ2-7; 8 bases map to TRBD1. The length of the CDR3 is 15 residues. J gave up 3 bases and V 4 bases, and 8 bases lay outside the gene matches. CDR1 and CDR2 (germline): MNHEY, SMNVEV (reference sequence). The CDR3 loop reads CASSSLRTGNYEQYF. CDR3 coding DNA: TGTGCCAGCAGTTCCCTGCGGACAGGGAACTACGAGCAGTACTTC.

This clonotype was detected ten times or more. This chain joins TRBV12-3 or TRBV12-4 and TRBJ1-3; D ambiguous. The CDR3 loop spans 13 amino acids. The ends were cut back, 3 bases at V and 2 bases at J, with 5 bases in the middle. The CDR3 region has the DNA TGTGCCAGCAGTTTCGGAGCTGGAAACACCATATATTTT. It codes for CASSFGAGNTIYF.

At least ten counts were recorded for this clonotype. The J gene is TRBJ2-1, the V gene TRBV11-2; tentatively, D is TRBD1 (6 bases). The CDR3 runs 18 residues. The germline V and J ends were trimmed by 1 base and 7 bases, with 23 bases remaining between them. Germline V gene sequence: CDR1 SGHAT, CDR2 FQNNGV. This CDR3 reads CASSLVRVRQGKGNEQFF. The CDR3 DNA reads as TGTGCCAGCAGCTTAGTAAGGGTCCGGCAGGGGAAAGGTAATGAGCAGTTCTTC.

This clonotype was observed many times. The V call is TRBV27, the J call TRBJ1-6; D uncertain. The CDR3 loop spans 13 amino acids. The V end was cut by 5 bases, the J end by 4 bases, with 6 bases between. Germline V gene data show CDR1 as MNHEY and CDR2 as SMNVEV (reference sequence). CDR3 bases: TGTGCCAGCAGTCTCGCTTATAATTCACCCCTCCACTTT. Its protein is CASSLAYNSPLHF.

The V gene is TRBV11-1, the J gene TRBJ2-7; 13 nucleotides line up with TRBD2. Germline assignment: CDR1 SGHAT and CDR2 FQDESV (reference sequence). The CDR3 has 15 residues. The V and J ends lost 5 bases and 3 bases, in that order; junction bases with no gene match: 4. The CDR3 sequence is CASSLGLAGDYEQYF. The CDR3 DNA reads as TGTGCCAGCAGCCTCGGACTAGCGGGGGACTACGAGCAGTACTTC.

Many counts were recorded for this clonotype. The chain joins TRBV28 to TRBJ2-2, with 9 bases that match TRBD1. The CDR3 is 15 residues long. V gave up 7 bases and J gave up 4 bases; unmatched junction bases: 7. Germline values: CDR1 MDHEN, CDR2 SYDVKM. Here the CDR3 DNA reads TGTGCCAGCATTGAGGAGACAGGGGGCACCGGGGAGCTGTTTTTT. Amino acids: CASIEETGGTGELFF.

This chain uses TRBV11-2 with TRBJ2-2, with 11 bases lining up with TRBD2. Germline V gene lookup returns CDR1 SGHAT and CDR2 FQNNGV. J gave up 4 bases and V 4 bases, and 17 bases lay outside the gene matches. This CDR3 has 20 residues. The DNA of the CDR3 is TGTGCCAGCAGCTCCGCTCCAATGAAGGGGCTAGCGGGAGGCACCGGGGAGCTGTTTTTT. This translates into CASSSAPMKGLAGGTGELFF.

There are many counts of this clonotype. The chain recombines TRBV28 with TRBJ1-2; D is unresolved. The germline V gene has CDR1 MDHEN and CDR2 SYDVKM. V lost 4 bases and J 3 bases, leaving 15 bases between the germline ends. The length of the CDR3 is 15 residues. CDR3 in DNA: TGTGCCAGCAGTTCTACATTGTCCATTTACTATGGCTACACCTTC. Translated, it gives CASSSTLSIYYGYTF.

The chain combines TRBV3-1 with TRBJ2-7; D perhaps matches TRBD1 (6 bases). From germline, CDR1 is LGHDT and CDR2 YNNKEL (reference sequence). This CDR3 spans 16 amino acids. V was pared by 4 bases and J by 3 bases, with 19 bases between. The CDR3 nucleotides are TGTGCCAGCAGCCTGTCTGGGGGCCTTACTCGCTACGAGCAGTACTTC. This codes for CASSLSGGLTRYEQYF.

Comment on this clonotype: A much bigger clone sits one base away, suggesting this may be a read error. The gene calls are TRBV11-2 and TRBJ2-2; either TRBD1 or TRBD2 may supply D (5 bases each). Germline V gives CDR1 SGHAT, CDR2 FQNNGV. Trimming took 0 bases from V and 16 from J, leaving 21 bases between them. The CDR3 totals 15 residues. The CDR3 loop is CASSLDTLGGPGPFF. Written as DNA, the CDR3 is TGTGCCAGCAGCTTAGATACCCTCGGTGGGCCGGGACCGTTTTTT.

This clonotype was seen many times. The chain is built from TRBV5-6 and TRBJ2-1, with 11 bases matching TRBD2. The V gene's germline CDR1 is SGHDT and CDR2 YYEEEE. V trimming: 3 bases; J trimming: 8 bases; junction bases outside the gene matches: 10. This CDR3 comprises 16 residues. CDR3 coding DNA: TGTGCCAGCAGCTCGATTACTAGCGGGAGTTTCTATGAGCAGTTCTTC. This translates into CASSSITSGSFYEQFF.

This clonotype was detected ten times or more. CDR3 protein: CASEGTRAPNTQYF. The DNA of the CDR3 is TGTGCCAGTGAGGGGACTAGGGCCCCGAATACGCAGTATTTT. This rearrangement joins TRBV28 to TRBJ2-3; 8 positions agree with TRBD2. The V gene end was trimmed by 9 bases and the J gene end by 7 bases; junction bases not matched to a gene: 12. Germline loops: CDR1 MDHEN, CDR2 SYDVKM. There are 14 residues in the CDR3.

This clonotype came up many times. V gene TRBV6-1 combines with J gene TRBJ1-1, with D uncertain. The V end was cut by 9 bases, the J end by 6 bases, with 17 bases between. Germline CDR1 and CDR2: MNHNS and SASEGT. The CDR3 is 13 residues long. The CDR3 DNA follows: TGTGCCAGTGGTGACGGAGCAAGGGCTGAAGCTTTCTTT. It yields the protein CASGDGARAEAFF.